This TCR beta chain was identified during a study of cytomegalovirus exposure and HLA in healthy donors. Study at large: Early on, a data release was issued that held some 91 million unique TCRs from HLA-typed donors.

As concerns this clone: Its antigen remains unknown.

Whole-study results and caveats: Most observed TCR sequences were rare, whereas some public TCRs were detected in many donors.

PCR was performed using 60 Vbeta and 13 Jbeta primers. Using immunoSEQ multiplex PCR, the repertoire was profiled, and TCRdb retains in-frame clones only, with some absent. The sample lists approximately 140,000 clones; 65% to 85% were seen once. The TCR comes from a woman in her thirties or forties in good health and CMV-seropositive. The specimen was PBMCs.

In DNA, the CDR3 is TGTGCCAGCAGTTCCGCGGGGGGGGCTGACGAGCAGTACTTC. This gives the protein CASSSAGGADEQYF. The rearrangement uses TRBV7-9 and TRBJ2-7; 9 bases match TRBD2. Germline-derived CDR1 and CDR2 are SEHNR and FQNEAQ (reference sequence). The CDR3 runs 14 residues. V gave up 6 bases and J gave up 5 bases; unmatched junction bases: 8.